The 2 T cell receptor beta chains reported below all come from one sample, sequenced in a study of cytomegalovirus exposure and HLA in healthy donors. The PCR made use of 60 Vbeta and 13 Jbeta primers. Libraries were prepared by immunoSEQ multiplex PCR; TCRdb keeps only in-frame clonotypes and omits some of them. The ten most abundant clones cover approximately 1.1% of a sample with just over 80,000 clones. Sequencing input: PBMCs. These receptors were taken from a woman aged 25-40 years in good health and CMV-seronegative.

The CDR3 reads CASSLDRNTEAFF. As DNA, the CDR3 is TGCGCCAGCAGCTTGGACAGGAACACTGAAGCTTTCTTT. This chain joins TRBV5-1 and TRBJ1-1, with D uncertain. Germline CDR1 SGHRS, CDR2 YFSETQ. The CDR3 has 13 residues. Trimming stripped 0 bases from V and 1 base from J, with 4 bases between.

The rearrangement links TRBV5-1 to TRBJ2-3; D gene uncertain. CDR1 and CDR2 from the germline V gene are SGHRS and YFSETQ. CDR3 length: 14 amino acids. V was cut by 0 bases and J by 3 bases, with 8 bases left in between. The CDR3 DNA is TGCGCCAGCAGCTTGGCGGCGGTAACAGATACGCAGTATTTT. It translates to CASSLAAVTDTQYF.